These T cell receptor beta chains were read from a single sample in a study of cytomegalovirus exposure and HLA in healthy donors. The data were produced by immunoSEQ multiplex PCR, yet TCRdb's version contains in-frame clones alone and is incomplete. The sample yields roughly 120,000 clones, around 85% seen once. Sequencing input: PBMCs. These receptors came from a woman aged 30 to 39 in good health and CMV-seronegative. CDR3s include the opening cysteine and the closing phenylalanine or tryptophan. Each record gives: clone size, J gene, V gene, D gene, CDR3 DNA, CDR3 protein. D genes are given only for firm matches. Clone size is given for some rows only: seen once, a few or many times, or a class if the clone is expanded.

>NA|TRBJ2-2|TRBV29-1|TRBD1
TGCAGCGTAACCCCTGACAGGGATACCGGGGAGCTGTTTTTT
CSVTPDRDTGELFF
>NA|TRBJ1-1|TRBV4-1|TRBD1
TGCGCCAGCAGCCAGGTGGACAGGGTGGACACTGAAGCTTTCTTT
CASSQVDRVDTEAFF
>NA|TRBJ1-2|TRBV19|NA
TGTGCCAGTAGTATGCCAGGGGCCTATGGCTACACCTTC
CASSMPGAYGYTF
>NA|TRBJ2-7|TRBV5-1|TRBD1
TGCGCCAGCAGCTTGGGCGGGACAGGGGGGTACGAGCAGTACTTC
CASSLGGTGGYEQYF
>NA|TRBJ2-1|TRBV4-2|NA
TGTGCCAGCAGCCAAGAGGGGGAGGAGGAGCAGTTCTTC
CASSQEGEEEQFF
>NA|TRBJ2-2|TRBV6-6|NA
TGTGCCAGCAGTTACGCTGGACGTCCGGCGGGGGGGGAGCTGTTTTTT
CASSYAGRPAGGELFF
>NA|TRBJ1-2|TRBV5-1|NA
TGCGCCAGCAGCTTGGGCCTTAATGAGTACTATGGCTACACCTTC
CASSLGLNEYYGYTF
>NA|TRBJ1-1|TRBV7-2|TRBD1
TGTGCCAGCAGCTTAGGGAGGGACAGAATCACTGAAGCTTTCTTT
CASSLGRDRITEAFF
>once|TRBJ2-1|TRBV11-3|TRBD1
TGTGCCAGCAGCTTAGAACAGGGGGCGAATGAGCAGTTCTTC
CASSLEQGANEQFF
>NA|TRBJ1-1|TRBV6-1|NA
TGTGCCAGCACCCTATCGGCGGTTACTGAAGCTTTCTTT
CASTLSAVTEAFF
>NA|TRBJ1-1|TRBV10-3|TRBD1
TGTGCCATCAGTGGCGCCGGGACAGGGAACACTGAAGCTTTCTTT
CAISGAGTGNTEAFF
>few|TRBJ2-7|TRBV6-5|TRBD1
TGTGCCAGCAGTCCGGACAGGGGGCGGGAGCAGTACTTC
CASSPDRGREQYF
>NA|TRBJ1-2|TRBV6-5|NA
TGTGCCAGCACCAAAGGAGAGGACTATGGCTACACCTTC
CASTKGEDYGYTF
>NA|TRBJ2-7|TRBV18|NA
TGTGCCAGCTCACCAGTTCCGGGGAAAAGCTCCTACGAGCAGTACTTC
CASSPVPGKSSYEQYF